These 26 T cell receptor beta chains were sequenced from one sample in a study of CD4 T cells in relation to SARS-CoV-2 and coronaviruses. These receptors' targets are unknown. Before the COVID-19 pandemic, during about 2011-2019, CD4+ T cells were taken from unexposed donors. The cells were cultured for about 10 days before CD4+ T cells were isolated. Libraries were prepared by immunoSEQ multiplex PCR; TCRdb keeps only in-frame clonotypes and omits some of them. The repertoire holds about 23,000 clones, with 70% to 80% as singletons. The specimen sequenced was CD4+ T cells from PBMCs, cultured in vitro. The source of these receptors is a human donor in good health.

The V gene is TRBV27, the J gene TRBJ2-6, with 8 nucleotides matching TRBD1. This CDR3 comprises 18 residues. Per the germline V gene, CDR1 is MNHEY and CDR2 is SMNVEV (reference sequence). V lost 4 bases and J lost 0; bases outside the gene matches: 8. The CDR3 DNA follows: TGTGCCAGCAGTTCCTTGGGACAGGTCTTCTCTGGGGCCAACGTCCTGACTTTC. Residues: CASSSLGQVFSGANVLTF.

V usage is TRBV5-4 and J usage is TRBJ2-5, with D possibly being TRBD2 (7 bases). Per germline, CDR1 SGHNT and CDR2 YYREEE (reference sequence). CDR3 length: 15 amino acids. The V end was cut by 3 bases, the J end by 2 bases, with 14 bases between. The CDR3: CASSSGGAKQETQYF. The CDR3, as DNA: TGTGCCAGCAGCTCTGGGGGGGCGAAACAAGAGACCCAGTACTTC.

There are a few counts of this clone. V gene TRBV27 combines with J gene TRBJ2-5; D ambiguous. V lost 6 bases and J 4 bases, leaving 15 bases between the germline ends. Germline V lookup: CDR1 MNHEY, CDR2 SMNVEV (reference sequence). This CDR3 is 14 amino acids long. The CDR3 is CASRRSNFLETQYF. CDR3 in DNA: TGTGCCAGCAGGCGGTCCAATTTTTTAGAGACCCAGTACTTC.

The CDR3 region is CATAETSGIVDTQYF. The CDR3, as DNA: TGTGCCACCGCCGAAACTAGCGGGATTGTAGATACGCAGTATTTT. V usage is TRBV15 and J usage is TRBJ2-3, with 10 bases aligning to TRBD2. Germline V gene data show CDR1 as LNHNV and CDR2 as YYDKDF (reference sequence). CDR3 size: 15 residues. V dropped 8 bases and J dropped 5; count of bases not matched to a gene: 10.

J is TRBJ1-4 and V is TRBV24-1; 9 bases fit TRBD1. The CDR3 length is 15 residues. In germline, CDR1 is KGHDR, CDR2 SFDVKD. Trimming cost V 4 bases and J 7 bases; bases outside gene matches: 6. This chain's CDR3 is CATSDTGTGSEKLFF. As DNA, the CDR3 is TGTGCCACCAGTGACACCGGGACAGGGAGTGAAAAACTGTTTTTT.

V is TRBV6-5 and J is TRBJ1-4; 7 bases are a match to TRBD1. This CDR3 region has 14 residues. CDR1 is MNHEY, CDR2 SVGAGI, per germline. With V trimmed by 2 bases and J by 14 bases, 11 bases remained unmatched. CDR3 protein: CASSYERDSTHLFF. Written as DNA, the CDR3 is TGTGCCAGCAGTTACGAAAGGGACAGCACCCATCTGTTTTTT.

The chain recombines TRBV11-2 with TRBJ2-5; D gene uncertain. Germline CDR1 is SGHAT and CDR2 is FQNNGV. The CDR3 spans 14 residues. V lost 3 bases to trimming and J lost 1 base, with 9 bases between them. Written as DNA, the CDR3 is TGTGCCAGCAGCTTGTCCCGGGCCCAAGAGACCCAGTACTTC. Translated, it gives CASSLSRAQETQYF.

V is TRBV3-1 (or the pseudogene TRBV3-2) and J is TRBJ1-2, with 7 positions matching TRBD1. Trimming removed 1 base from V and 2 bases from J; junction bases left unmatched: 1. CDR1 is LGHDT, CDR2 YNNKEL, per germline (reference sequence). The CDR3 spans 14 residues. CDR3 DNA sequence: TGTGCCAGCAGCCAAGTACAGGGGAACTATGGCTACACCTTC. Translated: CASSQVQGNYGYTF.

This clone was seen just once. The rearrangement joins TRBV10-1 to TRBJ2-5; D gene ambiguous. Germline CDR1 WNHNN, CDR2 SYGVQD (reference sequence). There are 13 residues in the CDR3. Trimming took 10 bases from V and 0 from J, leaving 12 bases between them. The CDR3 nucleotides read TGCGCCACGGACGCAATCTACCAAGAGACCCAGTACTTC. Amino acids: CATDAIYQETQYF.

The chain carries TRBV11-2 and TRBJ1-3; 10 bases match TRBD1. The CDR3 sequence is 16 residues long. The germline V gene has CDR1 SGHAT and CDR2 FQNNGV. Germline trimming cut 3 bases from V and 8 bases from J; bases unmatched to any gene: 10. The CDR3, as DNA: TGTGCCAGCAGCTTCTGGTCGACAGGGGGCCCGGACACCATATATTTT. Residues: CASSFWSTGGPDTIYF.

The J gene is TRBJ2-1, the V gene TRBV4-1; TRBD2 aligns across 7 bases. With V trimmed by 1 base and J by 4 bases, 4 bases remained unmatched. The CDR3 has 15 amino acids. CDR1 MGHRA and CDR2 YSYEKL come from the germline V gene. This chain's CDR3 is CASSQGEGPYNEQFF. The CDR3, as DNA: TGCGCCAGCAGCCAAGGGGAGGGCCCTTACAATGAGCAGTTCTTC.

The rearrangement uses TRBV3-1 (or the pseudogene TRBV3-2) and TRBJ2-7; the D gene is possibly TRBD2 (7 bases). This CDR3 is 15 amino acids long. Trimming left V 4 bases short and J 4 bases short, with 17 bases between. Per the germline V gene, CDR1 is LGHDT and CDR2 is YNNKEL (reference sequence). The CDR3 here is CASSPTDGGRYEQYF. DNA for the CDR3: TGTGCCAGCAGCCCCACCGACGGGGGGCGGTACGAGCAGTACTTC.

This clone was counted a single time. CDR3 sequence: CASNWYNEQFF. The CDR3 nucleotides are TGTGCCAGCAATTGGTACAATGAGCAGTTCTTC. V usage is TRBV6-5 and J usage is TRBJ2-1; D not certain. The germline CDR1 and CDR2 sequences are MNHEY and SVGAGI. The ends were cut back, 7 bases at V and 4 bases at J, with 5 bases in the middle. The CDR3 totals 11 residues.

This chain uses TRBV19 with TRBJ2-1; the match to TRBD2 covers 8 bases. The CDR3 is 14 amino acids. Trimming took 10 bases from V and 0 from J; bases not matched to a gene: 5. CDR1 is LNHDA and CDR2 is SQIVND in the germline V gene (reference sequence). The CDR3 nucleotides read TGTGCCAAAACTAGCGGTCTCTCCTACAATGAGCAGTTCTTC. This encodes CAKTSGLSYNEQFF.

This chain connects TRBV12-3 or TRBV12-4 to TRBJ2-7; D remains ambiguous. Trimming pared 2 bases from V and 5 bases from J, leaving 10 bases between. The CDR3 contains 13 residues. As DNA, the CDR3 is TGTGCCAGCAGTTTAAATAGGGTCCACGAGCAGTACTTC. This codes for CASSLNRVHEQYF.

This chain uses TRBV18 with TRBJ2-7, with 7 bases aligning to TRBD1. The CDR3 consists of 16 residues. Per the germline V gene, CDR1 is KGHSH and CDR2 is LQKENI. V lost 3 bases and J lost 2; bases outside the gene matches: 10. This chain's CDR3 is CASSPNPLDRAYEQYF. CDR3 DNA: TGTGCCAGCTCACCGAACCCCCTCGACAGGGCCTACGAGCAGTACTTC.

The chain carries TRBV11-2 and TRBJ2-7, with 11 bases that match TRBD2. The germline gives CDR1 SGHAT, CDR2 FQNNGV. The CDR3 is made up of 17 amino acids. V shed 6 bases, J shed 2 bases, and the junction held 12 bases outside the gene matches. The CDR3 protein is CASSSSLTSGSPYEQYF. In DNA, the CDR3 is TGTGCCAGCAGTTCCTCGCTAACTAGCGGGAGTCCCTACGAGCAGTACTTC.

The chain recombines TRBV2 with TRBJ1-3, with TRBD1 as a possible D gene (6 bases). This CDR3 comprises 14 residues. Per the germline V gene, CDR1 is SNHLY and CDR2 is FYNNEI. V gave up 6 bases and J gave up 0 bases, with 9 bases separating them. The CDR3 nucleotides are TGTGCCAGCAGCCCACAGGGCTCTGGAAACACCATATATTTT. This translates into CASSPQGSGNTIYF.

This clone is a singleton in its sample. This chain uses TRBV9 with TRBJ2-3; 7 bases are a match to TRBD1. V lost 0 bases and J lost 3; bases outside the gene matches: 4. Germline CDR1 SGDLS, CDR2 YYNGEE. There are 15 residues in the CDR3. Written as DNA, the CDR3 is TGTGCCAGCAGCGTAGTAGGGGGCGGGACAGATACGCAGTATTTT. It encodes CASSVVGGGTDTQYF.

The rearrangement uses TRBV15 and TRBJ2-5, with D perhaps TRBD2 (6 bases). Trimming removed 3 bases from V and 5 bases from J, with 19 bases in between. The CDR3 consists of 16 residues. Per the germline V gene, CDR1 is LNHNV and CDR2 is YYDKDF (reference sequence). The CDR3 region has the DNA TGTGCCACCAGCAGGGCACGACTAGACCTTGAGGAGACCCAGTACTTC. This codes for CATSRARLDLEETQYF.

The V gene is TRBV6-5, the J gene TRBJ1-2, with D perhaps matching TRBD1 (5 bases). Germline CDR1 MNHEY, CDR2 SVGAGI. V was pared by 0 bases and J by 8 bases, with 16 bases between. The CDR3 totals 15 residues. CDR3 residues: CASSYSQTSGGGYTF. CDR3 coding DNA: TGTGCCAGCAGTTACTCTCAAACCTCGGGGGGGGGCTACACCTTC.

V is TRBV19 and J is TRBJ2-2; D not certain. V was shortened by 0 bases and J by 5 bases, with 13 bases between the two germline ends. The CDR3 runs 16 residues. Germline V gene data show CDR1 as LNHDA and CDR2 as SQIVND (reference sequence). The CDR3: CASSIDRGLLTGELFF. The CDR3 DNA reads as TGTGCCAGTAGTATAGACCGCGGATTACTAACCGGGGAGCTGTTTTTT. The variable domain in full, with the rest retrieved from reference TRBV19 and TRBJ2-2, is DGGITQSPKYLFRKEGQNVTLSCEQNLNHDAMYWYRQDPGQGLRLIYYSQIVNDFQKGDIAEGYSVSREKKESFPLTVTSAQKNPTAFYLCASSIDRGLLTGELFFGEGSRLTVL.

The DNA for the CDR3 is TGTGCCAGTTCTCGAACAGGGTATGATGGCTACACCTTC. It specifies CASSRTGYDGYTF. The rearrangement uses TRBV19 and TRBJ1-2, with D possibly being TRBD1 (6 bases). This CDR3 spans 13 amino acids. V was pared by 8 bases and J by 6 bases, with 16 bases between. CDR1 and CDR2 (germline): LNHDA, SQIVND (reference sequence).

The chain employs TRBV19 and TRBJ1-5, with no clear D. The CDR3 runs to 14 residues. Between the trimmed V and J ends, which lost 1 base and 1 base, there was a span of 5 bases. Germline CDR1 and CDR2: LNHDA and SQIVND (reference sequence). CDR3 coding DNA: TGTGCCAGTAGTATAGGCCCGAGCAATCAGCCCCAGCATTTT. Its protein product is CASSIGPSNQPQHF.

This sequence joins TRBV7-2 and TRBJ2-7; perhaps TRBD2 as D (5 bases). The CDR3 covers 15 residues. Germline V lookup: CDR1 SGHTA, CDR2 FQGNSA. Between the trimmed V and J ends, which lost 6 bases and 4 bases, there was a span of 19 bases. CDR3: CASRLGIGMGYEQYF. For the CDR3, the DNA is TGTGCCAGCAGACTAGGCATCGGGATGGGGTACGAGCAGTACTTC. Drawing the rest from reference TRBV7-2 and TRBJ2-7, the complete variable domain is GAGVSQSPSNKVTEKGKDVELRCDPISGHTALYWYRQSLGQGLEFLIYFQGNSAPDKSGLPSDRFSAERTGGSVSTLTIQRTQQEDSAVYLCASRLGIGMGYEQYFGPGTRLTVT.

The chain links TRBV19 to TRBJ2-1; possible D gene TRBD1, 7 bases. Trimming removed 6 bases from V and 9 bases from J, with 24 bases in between. CDR3 size: 16 residues. Germline V lookup: CDR1 LNHDA, CDR2 SQIVND (reference sequence). Here the CDR3 reads CASSLRGTGSVIEQFF. The CDR3 DNA reads TGTGCCAGTAGCCTCAGGGGGACTGGGAGCGTAATTGAGCAGTTCTTC.